The sequence of this T cell receptor (beta chain) was determined in a study of T cell responses to AZD1222 COVID-19 vaccine. Worth noting for this clone: Its specificity is not known.

TCRdb keeps only in-frame clones here, not all; method: immunoSEQ multiplex PCR. Of 150,000 or so clones listed, 92% are singletons. Whole-study results and caveats: Researchers took repertoire samples only after the peak T cell response had come. There were mostly white British donors and more females than males, and clonal diversity was possibly underestimated. Following two doses of AZD1222, Spike-specific TCR breadth and depth rose.

Per germline, CDR1 PRHDT and CDR2 FYEKMQ (reference sequence). This CDR3 has 14 residues. Trimming took off 1 base at V and 2 bases at J, with 8 bases between the two ends. This chain joins TRBV13 and TRBJ1-1, with a weak D call TRBD1 (5 bases). The sequence was obtained from an adult who received the AZD1222 COVID-19 vaccine. The sample consisted of peripheral blood, taken 28 days after the second AZD1222 dose. CDR3 DNA sequence: TGTGCCAGCAGCTTAGAGGACAACAACACTGAAGCTTTCTTT. It is translated as CASSLEDNNTEAFF.